This T cell receptor beta chain was identified during a study of blood T cell repertoires in COVID-19. The V end lost 5 bases, the J end lost 4 bases, and 9 bases lay between the germline ends. This CDR3 has 13 amino acids. Germline CDR1 is MNHEY and CDR2 is SVGEGT. Using immunoSEQ multiplex PCR, the repertoire was profiled, and TCRdb retains in-frame clones only, with some absent. The data show 300,000 to 400,000 clones, around 88% seen once. The sequenced sample was peripheral blood. The clonotype comes from a woman aged 55-69 years with COVID-19, enrolled during active disease. V is TRBV6-2 or TRBV6-3 and J is TRBJ1-3; maybe TRBD1 (5 bases). The CDR3 region is CASSPGLGNTIYF. CDR3 nucleotide sequence: TGTGCCAGCAGTCCGGGACTCGGAAACACCATATATTTT.